Below are 10 T cell receptor beta chains sequenced from a single sample in a study of vaccination and CD4 T cells after COVID-19. Using its own MiXCR run on the PCR reads, TCRdb lists one record per CDR3 protein. The sample holds roughly 20,000 distinct CDR3 sequences, approximately 60% seen once. Sequenced here: CD4+ T cells from blood, sampled after SARS-CoV-2 vaccination. The receptors stem from a human donor who had recovered from COVID-19.

The J gene is TRBJ2-3, the V gene TRBV28; 7 positions match TRBD1. Germline-derived CDR1 and CDR2 are MDHEN and SYDVKM. The CDR3 runs to 16 residues. The J segment lost 0 bases and the V segment lost 5 bases, leaving 8 bases of the junction unmatched. In DNA, the CDR3 is TGTGCCAGCAGTCTGACAGGGCTAACTAGCACAGATACGCAGTATTTT. Its protein product is CASSLTGLTSTDTQYF.

The V gene is TRBV7-8, the J gene TRBJ2-7; TRBD2 agrees at 9 bases. From germline, CDR1 is SGHVS and CDR2 FQNEAQ. CDR3 length: 16 amino acids. The J segment lost 5 bases and the V segment lost 0 bases, leaving 8 bases of the junction unmatched. CDR3 sequence (DNA): TGTGCCAGCAGCTTAGCGGTGGCGGGAGGGCCCCACGAGCAGTACTTC. This codes for CASSLAVAGGPHEQYF.

This clonotype was recorded a few times. The V gene is TRBV20-1, the J gene TRBJ2-2; D may be TRBD2 (6 bases). The CDR3 extends over 15 amino acids. CDR1 is DFQATT and CDR2 is SNEGSKA in the germline V gene (reference sequence). V was trimmed by 4 bases and J by 8 bases, leaving 20 bases between them. The CDR3 DNA reads TGCAGTGCTACGGAAATGGGACTTCCTGGGGGGGAGCTGTTTTTT. Translation: CSATEMGLPGGELFF.

The chain combines TRBV7-2 with TRBJ2-6; 9 nucleotides align to TRBD1. V lost 4 bases and J lost 13; bases outside the gene matches: 8. The length of the CDR3 is 14 residues. In germline, CDR1 is SGHTA, CDR2 FQGNSA. The CDR3 sequence: CASSSRDRGVVLTF. CDR3 nucleotide sequence: TGTGCCAGCAGCTCCCGCGACAGGGGGGTGGTCCTGACTTTC. Complete variable domain (other parts from reference TRBV7-2 and TRBJ2-6): GAGVSQSPSNKVTEKGKDVELRCDPISGHTALYWYRQSLGQGLEFLIYFQGNSAPDKSGLPSDRFSAERTGGSVSTLTIQRTQQEDSAVYLCASSSRDRGVVLTFGAGSRLTVL.

The chain has TRBV12-3 or TRBV12-4 and TRBJ1-6, with 10 bases identical to TRBD1. J was trimmed by 6 bases and V by 8 bases; bases with no gene match: 7. The CDR3 runs to 15 residues. The CDR3 nucleotides read TGTGCCAGCGGCCGACAGGGGGCCCGTAATTCACCCCTCCACTTT. Translation gives CASGRQGARNSPLHF.

V and J are TRBV6-2 or TRBV6-3 and TRBJ2-4, with TRBD2 as a possible D gene (5 bases). The CDR3 extends over 14 amino acids. Trimming shortened V by 8 bases and J by 6 bases, and 17 bases separated the two germline ends. Germline values: CDR1 MNHEY, CDR2 SVGEGT. As DNA, the CDR3 is TGTGCCAGCGGGGTAGGCACGGGGAGAAACATTCAGTACTTC. This gives the protein CASGVGTGRNIQYF.

In this sample, this clonotype turned up a few times. This chain joins TRBV7-3 and TRBJ1-1, with D possibly being TRBD1 (5 bases). The germline CDR1 and CDR2 sequences are SGHTA and FQGTGA. CDR3 length equals 13 residues. V was shortened by 5 bases and J by 2 bases, with 9 bases between the two germline ends. CDR3 residues: CASSLDRNTEAFF. The CDR3 coding sequence is TGTGCCAGCAGCCTAGACAGAAACACTGAAGCTTTCTTT.

J is TRBJ1-1 and V is TRBV5-1, with 10 bases lining up with TRBD1. This CDR3 spans 16 amino acids. Germline values: CDR1 SGHRS, CDR2 YFSETQ. The V segment lost 4 bases and the J segment 0 bases; nucleotides outside the gene matches: 6. CDR3 DNA sequence: TGCGCCAGCAGCCCCGGGACAGGGGCGATGAACACTGAAGCTTTCTTT. Translated, it gives CASSPGTGAMNTEAFF.

This clonotype was seen a handful of times. The V gene is TRBV20-1, the J gene TRBJ1-4, with D hard to call. V lost 6 bases and J 8 bases, leaving 13 bases between the germline ends. The germline CDR1 and CDR2 sequences are DFQATT and SNEGSKA (reference sequence). The CDR3 covers 12 residues. The chain's CDR3 is CSAPNRHEKLFF. The CDR3 DNA follows: TGCAGTGCACCTAACAGACACGAAAAACTGTTTTTT.

This sequence joins TRBV7-9 and TRBJ2-5; the D call may be TRBD1 or TRBD2 (7 bases each). In germline, CDR1 is SEHNR, CDR2 FQNEAQ (reference sequence). V was shortened by 5 bases and J by 3 bases, with 19 bases between the two germline ends. The CDR3 spans 16 residues. This chain's CDR3 is CASSARAGQKKETQYF. The CDR3 DNA reads TGTGCCAGCAGCGCACGAGCGGGACAGAAGAAAGAGACCCAGTACTTC.